The 24 T cell receptor beta chains below all came from one sample that was sequenced in a study of OX40 agonist ivuxolimab in advanced cancers. Only in-frame clones appear in the TCRdb table, and some are missing; sequencing was by immunoSEQ multiplex PCR. The sample has 30,000 to 45,000 clones; 82% are singletons. The source was CD4+ or CD8+ T cells sorted from blood, collected in a trial of the OX40 agonist ivuxolimab. The source of these receptors is an adult with an advanced solid tumor such as melanoma, head and neck, liver or kidney cancer.

This chain connects TRBV6-5 to TRBJ1-5; D is uncertain. V was cut by 4 bases and J by 5 bases, with 9 bases left in between. The CDR3 is 13 residues long. Germline V gene data show CDR1 as MNHEY and CDR2 as SVGAGI. CDR3 loop: CASSFNSDQPQHF. CDR3 in DNA: TGTGCCAGCAGTTTTAACAGTGATCAGCCCCAGCATTTT.

V gene TRBV6-5 combines with J gene TRBJ2-2; 11 bases align to TRBD2. The V segment lost 7 bases and the J segment 7 bases; nucleotides outside the gene matches: 8. The CDR3 has 15 residues. Germline V gene sequence: CDR1 MNHEY, CDR2 SVGAGI. In DNA, the CDR3 is TGTGCCAGCAACCTGCTAGCGGGAGGTATCGGGGAGCTGTTTTTT. It translates to CASNLLAGGIGELFF.

This clone was observed once. The rearrangement joins TRBV7-6 to TRBJ2-4; possible D gene TRBD2, 5 bases. The V end lost 0 bases, the J end lost 6 bases, and 9 bases lay between the germline ends. This CDR3 has 14 residues. Per germline, CDR1 SGHVS and CDR2 FNYEAQ. The CDR3 region is CASSLALGGNIQYF. In nucleotides, the CDR3 is TGTGCCAGCAGCTTAGCGTTAGGAGGAAACATTCAGTACTTC.

V is TRBV7-8 and J is TRBJ2-1, with 13 bases fitting TRBD2. The CDR3 spans 17 residues. After removal of 4 bases from V and 3 bases from J, the junction contained 6 bases not matched to a gene. In germline, CDR1 is SGHVS, CDR2 FQNEAQ. CDR3 sequence: CASSSRLAGGNYNEQFF. The CDR3 DNA reads as TGTGCCAGCAGCTCGAGACTAGCGGGGGGCAACTACAATGAGCAGTTCTTC.

This rearrangement joins TRBV28 to TRBJ2-7; D gene unclear. The CDR3 extends over 13 amino acids. Between the trimmed V and J ends, which lost 7 bases and 0 bases, there was a span of 10 bases. CDR1 MDHEN and CDR2 SYDVKM come from the germline V gene. CDR3 bases: TGTGCCAGCAAAGGTCCGCTCTCCTACGAGCAGTACTTC. Translated: CASKGPLSYEQYF.

The chain couples TRBV9 to TRBJ2-6; 11 bases fit TRBD2. The CDR3 is 18 residues long. CDR1 SGDLS and CDR2 YYNGEE come from the germline V gene. The junction had 4 bases not matched to a gene; V was cut back by 0 bases and J by 2 bases. CDR3 region: CASSVGLAGTAGANVLTF. CDR3 coding DNA: TGTGCCAGCAGCGTAGGACTAGCGGGAACAGCTGGGGCCAACGTCCTGACTTTC.

The CDR3 loop reads CASSPLQGASEAFF. CDR3 sequence (DNA): TGTGCCAGCAGCCCCCTACAGGGAGCGAGTGAAGCTTTCTTT. The rearrangement joins TRBV7-3 to TRBJ1-1; tentatively, D is TRBD1 (6 bases). This CDR3 is built from 14 residues. The germline V gene encodes CDR1 SGHTA and CDR2 FQGTGA. With 5 bases removed from V and 7 bases from J, the gap between germline ends came to 17 bases.

The chain has TRBV19 and TRBJ1-3; no clear D. The V end lost 3 bases, the J end lost 0 bases, and 9 bases lay between the germline ends. This CDR3 is built from 15 residues. Germline assignment: CDR1 LNHDA and CDR2 SQIVND (reference sequence). CDR3 loop: CASSISALSGNTIYF. CDR3 nucleotide sequence: TGTGCCAGTAGTATTTCGGCCCTCTCTGGAAACACCATATATTTT.

The chain recombines TRBV29-1 with TRBJ2-1; D possibly corresponds to TRBD2 (6 bases). Germline loops: CDR1 SQVTM, CDR2 ANQGSEA. Trimming stripped 1 base from V and 8 bases from J, with 9 bases between. The CDR3 contains 12 residues. Here the CDR3 DNA reads TGCAGCGTTGAAGGGGAGGCTTATGAGCAGTTCTTC. Encoded protein: CSVEGEAYEQFF.

This chain uses TRBV6-1 with TRBJ1-3; D call uncertain. With 2 bases removed from V and 0 bases from J, the gap between germline ends came to 8 bases. In germline, CDR1 is MNHNS, CDR2 SASEGT. The CDR3 totals 15 residues. The CDR3 nucleotides are TGTGCCAGCAGTGAAAGCGGTCTCTCTGGAAACACCATATATTTT. It codes for CASSESGLSGNTIYF.

The chain couples TRBV6-5 to TRBJ1-1, with D hard to call. The germline V and J ends were trimmed by 0 bases and 1 base, with 6 bases remaining between them. Per germline, CDR1 MNHEY and CDR2 SVGAGI. CDR3 length equals 14 residues. As DNA, the CDR3 is TGTGCCAGCAGTTACTCCCCTTCGAACACTGAAGCTTTCTTT. This gives the protein CASSYSPSNTEAFF.

This clone was observed a single time. The chain's CDR3 is CASSFTVRETQYF. The CDR3 DNA reads TGTGCCAGCAGCTTTACGGTCCGGGAGACCCAGTACTTC. The rearrangement uses TRBV7-3 and TRBJ2-5, with unresolved D. Germline-derived CDR1 and CDR2 are SGHTA and FQGTGA. V shed 3 bases and J shed 5 bases, with 10 bases lying between them. The CDR3 consists of 13 residues.

This clone was seen a few times. The V gene is TRBV19, the J gene TRBJ2-3, with 8 bases lining up with TRBD1. The germline CDR1 and CDR2 sequences are LNHDA and SQIVND (reference sequence). This CDR3 is 16 amino acids long. V trimming: 5 bases; J trimming: 2 bases; junction bases outside the gene matches: 9. The CDR3 coding sequence is TGTGCCAGTAGTCAAAGGACAGGGACCTTCACAGATACGCAGTATTTT. It is translated as CASSQRTGTFTDTQYF.

V and J are TRBV2 and TRBJ2-5, with TRBD1 identical over 8 bases. The germline V gene has CDR1 SNHLY and CDR2 FYNNEI. This CDR3 spans 14 amino acids. V was pared by 7 bases and J by 0 bases, with 4 bases of the junction left unmatched. The CDR3 nucleotides read TGTGCCAGCATGGACAGGGCGTACCAAGAGACCCAGTACTTC. Its translation: CASMDRAYQETQYF.

The genes are TRBV21-1 and TRBJ1-3. TRBV21-1 has pseudogene status. The CDR3 runs to 14 residues. The CDR3, as DNA: TGTGCCACCCCGGGACCACTTTCTGGAAACACCATATATTTT. This codes for CATPGPLSGNTIYF.

This chain joins TRBV10-1 and TRBJ1-1, with no clear D. V shed 0 bases and J shed 6 bases, with 11 bases lying between them. Germline loops: CDR1 WNHNN, CDR2 SYGVQD (reference sequence). CDR3 length equals 14 residues. The CDR3: CASSESGNFAEAFF. DNA of the CDR3: TGCGCCAGCAGTGAGTCTGGTAATTTCGCTGAAGCTTTCTTT.

This chain joins TRBV5-4 and TRBJ1-6; 9 nucleotides agree with TRBD1. CDR1 and CDR2 (germline): SGHNT, YYREEE (reference sequence). This CDR3 has 17 residues. V was pared by 4 bases and J by 7 bases, with 12 bases of the junction left unmatched. CDR3 DNA: TGTGCCAGCAGCCAAACAGGGGGCGGCCGTATAAATTCACCCCTCCACTTT. This translates into CASSQTGGGRINSPLHF.

This chain connects TRBV7-3 to TRBJ2-7; the D is unclear. The CDR3 is 13 residues long. Per the germline V gene, CDR1 is SGHTA and CDR2 is FQGTGA. V was clipped by 5 bases and J by 5 bases, with 13 bases between them. The CDR3 coding sequence is TGTGCCAGCAGCCAGACCCCTTCTCACGAGCAGTACTTC. It specifies CASSQTPSHEQYF.

V is TRBV18 and J is TRBJ1-4, with D unresolved. Germline CDR1 is KGHSH and CDR2 is LQKENI. The V end was cut by 2 bases, the J end by 10 bases, with 26 bases between. The CDR3 has 18 amino acids. DNA of the CDR3: TGTGCCAGCTCACCATTCGAGGGTTCCAATGAGGGAAGAGGAAAACTGTTTTTT. Amino acids: CASSPFEGSNEGRGKLFF.

J is TRBJ1-3 and V is TRBV2; D is unclear. Germline CDR1 and CDR2: SNHLY and FYNNEI. This CDR3 has 13 amino acids. V was clipped by 7 bases and J by 0 bases, with 7 bases between them. CDR3 sequence reads: CASTVSSGNTIYF. DNA of the CDR3: TGTGCCAGCACAGTCAGCTCTGGAAACACCATATATTTT.

This clone was seen a few times. The chain joins TRBV14 to TRBJ1-3, with 7 bases matching TRBD1. Germline CDR1 SGHDN, CDR2 FVKESK. V was clipped by 5 bases and J by 0 bases; unmatched bases: 7. This CDR3 is built from 16 residues. CDR3 region: CASSYGQVYSGNTIYF. The CDR3 coding sequence is TGTGCCAGCAGCTACGGACAGGTTTACTCTGGAAACACCATATATTTT.

In regard to this clone: The junction departs from the called germline gene at one end, perhaps through a read error. The V and J genes are TRBV7-7 and TRBJ2-3, with D uncertain. Germline V lookup: CDR1 SSHAT, CDR2 FNYEAQ (reference sequence). The CDR3 has 14 residues. CDR3 region: CASSPTSSTDTQYF. The DNA of the CDR3 is TGTGCTAGCAGCCCCACCTCTAGCACAGATACGCAGTATTTT.

V usage is TRBV6-5 and J usage is TRBJ1-2; the match to TRBD1 covers 7 bases. V dropped 4 bases and J dropped 8; count of bases not matched to a gene: 7. There are 13 residues in the CDR3. Germline lookup yields CDR1 MNHEY and CDR2 SVGAGI. The CDR3 sequence: CASSSGRGLGYTF. The CDR3, as DNA: TGTGCCAGCAGTTCAGGCAGGGGGTTAGGCTACACCTTC.

J is TRBJ1-2 and V is TRBV19, with D unresolved. The V end lost 5 bases, the J end lost 6 bases, and 19 bases lay between the germline ends. CDR1 is LNHDA, CDR2 SQIVND, per germline (reference sequence). The CDR3 is 15 residues long. This CDR3 is CASSVHRRGRDGYTF. In nucleotides, the CDR3 is TGTGCCAGTAGTGTTCATCGGAGAGGACGGGATGGCTACACCTTC. Together with reference TRBV19 and TRBJ1-2, the CDR3 gives the full variable domain: DGGITQSPKYLFRKEGQNVTLSCEQNLNHDAMYWYRQDPGQGLRLIYYSQIVNDFQKGDIAEGYSVSREKKESFPLTVTSAQKNPTAFYLCASSVHRRGRDGYTFGSGTRLTVV.